A single TCR beta chain is shown here with its context. In terms of age and location, participants ranged from roughly 18 to 90 years and lived in about two dozen US areas. Participant-given clinical history determined each cohort assignment. Some clones are missing from TCRdb's copy, which holds only in-frame ones; the method was immunoSEQ multiplex PCR. Here the sample spans 150,000 to 200,000 clones, roughly four fifths being singletons. This specimen belongs to a study of blood T cell repertoires in COVID-19. Study in general: The United States, Italy and Spain were the sources of the acute and convalescent COVID-19 samples.

V lost 8 bases and J 5 bases, leaving 15 bases between the germline ends. The CDR3 contains 14 residues. Germline assignment: CDR1 LGHDT and CDR2 YNNKEL (reference sequence). Sample: PBMCs or T cells enriched from blood (not recorded which). The rearrangement joins TRBV3-1 (or the pseudogene TRBV3-2) to TRBJ1-4; D is perhaps TRBD1 (6 bases). The receptor was isolated from a man aged 45-60 years who had recovered from COVID-19. The DNA for the CDR3 is TGTGCCAGCGCGTTCGGCCAGGGGAATGAAAAACTGTTTTTT. It encodes CASAFGQGNEKLFF.